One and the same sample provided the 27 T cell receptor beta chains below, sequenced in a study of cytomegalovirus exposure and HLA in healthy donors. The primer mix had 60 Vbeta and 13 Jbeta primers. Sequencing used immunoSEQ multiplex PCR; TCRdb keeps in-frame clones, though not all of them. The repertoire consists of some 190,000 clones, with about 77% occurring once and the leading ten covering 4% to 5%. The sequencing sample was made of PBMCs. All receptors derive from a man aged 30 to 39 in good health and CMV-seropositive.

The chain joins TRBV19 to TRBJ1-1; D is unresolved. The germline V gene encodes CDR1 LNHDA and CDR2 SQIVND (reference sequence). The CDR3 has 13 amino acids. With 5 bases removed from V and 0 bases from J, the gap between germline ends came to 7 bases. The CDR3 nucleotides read TGTGCCAGTAGTGAGGTGATGAACACTGAAGCTTTCTTT. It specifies CASSEVMNTEAFF.

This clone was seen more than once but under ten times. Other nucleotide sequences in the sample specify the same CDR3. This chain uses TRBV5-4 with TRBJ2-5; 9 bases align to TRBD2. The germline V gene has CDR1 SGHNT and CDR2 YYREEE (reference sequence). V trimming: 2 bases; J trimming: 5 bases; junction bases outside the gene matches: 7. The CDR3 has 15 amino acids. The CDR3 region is CASSFAGGAQETQYF. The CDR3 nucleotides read TGTGCCAGCAGCTTTGCGGGGGGGGCACAGGAGACCCAGTACTTC.

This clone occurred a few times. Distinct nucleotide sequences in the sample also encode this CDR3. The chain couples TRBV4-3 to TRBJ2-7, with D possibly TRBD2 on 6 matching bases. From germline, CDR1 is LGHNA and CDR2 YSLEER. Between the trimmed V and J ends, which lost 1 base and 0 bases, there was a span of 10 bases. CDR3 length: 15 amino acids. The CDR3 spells CASSQGTGSSYEQYF. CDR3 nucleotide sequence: TGCGCCAGCAGCCAAGGGACCGGGAGCTCCTACGAGCAGTACTTC.

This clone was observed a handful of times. CDR3 region: CASSPSPGTSTSGELFF. The CDR3 DNA reads TGTGCCAGCAGCCCGTCTCCCGGGACTTCAACCTCCGGGGAGCTGTTTTTT. J is TRBJ2-2 and V is TRBV9; tentative D call: TRBD2 (6 bases). V dropped 4 bases and J dropped 6 bases, with 22 bases sitting between them. The CDR3 spans 17 residues. Germline V lookup: CDR1 SGDLS, CDR2 YYNGEE.

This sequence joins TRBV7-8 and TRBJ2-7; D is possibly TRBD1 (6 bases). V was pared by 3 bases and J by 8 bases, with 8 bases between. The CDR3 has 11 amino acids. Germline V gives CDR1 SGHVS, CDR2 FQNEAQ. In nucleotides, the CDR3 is TGTGCCAGCAGCTTGGGACAAAAGCAGTACTTC. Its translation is CASSLGQKQYF.

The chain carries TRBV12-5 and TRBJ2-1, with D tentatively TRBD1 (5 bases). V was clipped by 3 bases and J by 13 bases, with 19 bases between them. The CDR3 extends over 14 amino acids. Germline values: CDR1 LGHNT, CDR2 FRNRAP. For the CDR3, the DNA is TGTGCTAGTGGTTTTAGGGGCTGGGTCGGTCCTCAGTTCTTC. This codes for CASGFRGWVGPQFF.

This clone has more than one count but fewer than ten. The CDR3 reads CASSASSGANVLTF. The CDR3 DNA sequence: TGTGCCAGCAGCGCGAGCTCTGGGGCCAACGTCCTGACTTTC. This chain uses TRBV9 with TRBJ2-6; no reliable D call. The germline V and J ends were trimmed by 3 bases and 0 bases, with 4 bases remaining between them. CDR3 size: 14 residues. Germline V gives CDR1 SGDLS, CDR2 YYNGEE.

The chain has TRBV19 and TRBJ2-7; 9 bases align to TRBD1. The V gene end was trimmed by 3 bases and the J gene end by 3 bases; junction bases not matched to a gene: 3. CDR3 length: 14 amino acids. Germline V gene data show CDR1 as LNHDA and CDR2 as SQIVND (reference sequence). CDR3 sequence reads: CASSMDRGSYEQYF. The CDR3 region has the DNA TGTGCCAGTAGTATGGACAGGGGCAGCTACGAGCAGTACTTC. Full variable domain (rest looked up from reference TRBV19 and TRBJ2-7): DGGITQSPKYLFRKEGQNVTLSCEQNLNHDAMYWYRQDPGQGLRLIYYSQIVNDFQKGDIAEGYSVSREKKESFPLTVTSAQKNPTAFYLCASSMDRGSYEQYFGPGTRLTVT.

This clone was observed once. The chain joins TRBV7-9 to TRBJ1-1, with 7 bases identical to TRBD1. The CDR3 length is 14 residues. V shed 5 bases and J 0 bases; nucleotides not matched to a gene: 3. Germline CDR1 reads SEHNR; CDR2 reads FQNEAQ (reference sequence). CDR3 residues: CASSLGQMNTEAFF. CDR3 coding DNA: TGTGCCAGCAGCCTGGGACAGATGAACACTGAAGCTTTCTTT.

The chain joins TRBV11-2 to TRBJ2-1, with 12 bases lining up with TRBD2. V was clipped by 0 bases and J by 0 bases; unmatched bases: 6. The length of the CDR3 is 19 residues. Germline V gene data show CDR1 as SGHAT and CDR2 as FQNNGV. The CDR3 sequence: CASSLDVTSGRSSYNEQFF. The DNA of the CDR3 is TGTGCCAGCAGCTTAGACGTAACTAGCGGGAGGAGCTCCTACAATGAGCAGTTCTTC.

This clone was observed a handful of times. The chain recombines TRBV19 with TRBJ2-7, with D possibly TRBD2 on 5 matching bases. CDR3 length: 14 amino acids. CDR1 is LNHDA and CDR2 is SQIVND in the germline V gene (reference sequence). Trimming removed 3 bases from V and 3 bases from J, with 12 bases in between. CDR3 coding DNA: TGTGCCAGTAGTATGGGAGAGTCTGTCTACGAGCAGTACTTC. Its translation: CASSMGESVYEQYF.

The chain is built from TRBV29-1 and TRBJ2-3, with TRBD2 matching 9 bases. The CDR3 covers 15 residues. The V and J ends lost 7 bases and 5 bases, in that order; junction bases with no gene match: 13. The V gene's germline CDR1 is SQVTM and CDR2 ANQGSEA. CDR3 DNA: TGCAGCGCCCCTAAGAGCGGGAGGTCCCGAGATACGCAGTATTTT. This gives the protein CSAPKSGRSRDTQYF.

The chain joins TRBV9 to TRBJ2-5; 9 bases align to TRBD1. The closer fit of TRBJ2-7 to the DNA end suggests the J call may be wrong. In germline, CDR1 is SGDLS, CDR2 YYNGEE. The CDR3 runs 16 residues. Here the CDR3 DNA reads TGTGCCAGCAGCGTCACTCCTCACAGGGGGCAGGACGAGCAGTACTTC. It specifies CASSVTPHRGQDEQYF.

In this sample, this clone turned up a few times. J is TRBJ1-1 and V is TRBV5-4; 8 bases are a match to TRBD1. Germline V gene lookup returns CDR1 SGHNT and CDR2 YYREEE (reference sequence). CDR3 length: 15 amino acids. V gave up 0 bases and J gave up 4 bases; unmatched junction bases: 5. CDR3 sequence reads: CASSLGQGALTEAFF. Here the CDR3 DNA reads TGTGCCAGCAGCTTGGGGCAGGGGGCGCTCACTGAAGCTTTCTTT.

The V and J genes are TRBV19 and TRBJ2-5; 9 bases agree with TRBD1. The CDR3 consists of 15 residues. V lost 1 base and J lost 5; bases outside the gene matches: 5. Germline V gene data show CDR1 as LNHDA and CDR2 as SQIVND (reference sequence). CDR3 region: CASSIAGQGTETQYF. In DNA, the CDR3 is TGTGCCAGTAGTATAGCCGGACAGGGGACGGAGACCCAGTACTTC.

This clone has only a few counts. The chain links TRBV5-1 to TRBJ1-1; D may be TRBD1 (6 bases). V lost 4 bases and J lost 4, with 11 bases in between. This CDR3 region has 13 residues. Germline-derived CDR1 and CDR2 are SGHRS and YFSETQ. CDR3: CASSGRGGTEAFF. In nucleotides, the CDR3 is TGCGCCAGCAGCGGGAGGGGGGGCACTGAAGCTTTCTTT.

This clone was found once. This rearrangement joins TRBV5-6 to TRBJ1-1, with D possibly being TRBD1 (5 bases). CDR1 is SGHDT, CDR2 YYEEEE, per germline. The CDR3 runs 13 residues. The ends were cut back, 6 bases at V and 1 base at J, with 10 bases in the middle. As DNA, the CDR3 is TGTGCCAGCAAGGGGAACGAGAACACTGAAGCTTTCTTT. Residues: CASKGNENTEAFF.

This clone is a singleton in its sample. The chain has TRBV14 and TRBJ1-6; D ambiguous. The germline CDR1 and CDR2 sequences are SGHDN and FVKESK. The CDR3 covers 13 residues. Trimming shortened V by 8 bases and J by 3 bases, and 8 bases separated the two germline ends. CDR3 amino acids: CASGINYNSPLHF. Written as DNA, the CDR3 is TGTGCCAGCGGCATTAACTATAATTCACCCCTCCACTTT.

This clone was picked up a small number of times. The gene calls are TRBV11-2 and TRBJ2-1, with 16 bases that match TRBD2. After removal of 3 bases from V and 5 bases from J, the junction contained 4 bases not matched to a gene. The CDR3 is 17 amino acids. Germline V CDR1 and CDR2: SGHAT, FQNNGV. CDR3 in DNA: TGTGCCAGCAGCTTCGGGACTAGCGGGGGGGTTAACAATGAGCAGTTCTTC. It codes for CASSFGTSGGVNNEQFF. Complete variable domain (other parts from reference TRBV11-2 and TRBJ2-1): EAGVAQSPRYKIIEKRQSVAFWCNPISGHATLYWYQQILGQGPKLLIQFQNNGVVDDSQLPKDRFSAERLKGVDSTLKIQPAKLEDSAVYLCASSFGTSGGVNNEQFFGPGTRLTVL.

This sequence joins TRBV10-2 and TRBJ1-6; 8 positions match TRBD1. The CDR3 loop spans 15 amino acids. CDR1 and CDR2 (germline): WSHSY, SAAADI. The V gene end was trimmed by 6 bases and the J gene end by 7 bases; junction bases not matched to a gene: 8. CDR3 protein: CASRETDRGNSPLHF. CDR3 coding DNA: TGCGCCAGCAGAGAGACCGACAGGGGAAATTCACCCCTCCACTTT.

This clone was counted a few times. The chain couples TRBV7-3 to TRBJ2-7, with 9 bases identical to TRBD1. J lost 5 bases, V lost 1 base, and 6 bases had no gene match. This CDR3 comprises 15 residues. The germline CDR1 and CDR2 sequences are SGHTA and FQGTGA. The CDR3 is CASSLMGGQGHEQYF. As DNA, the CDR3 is TGTGCCAGCAGCTTAATGGGGGGACAGGGTCACGAGCAGTACTTC. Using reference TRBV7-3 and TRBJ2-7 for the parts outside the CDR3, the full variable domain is GAGVSQTPSNKVTEKGKYVELRCDPISGHTALYWYRQSLGQGPEFLIYFQGTGAADDSGLPNDRFFAVRPEGSVSTLKIQRTERGDSAVYLCASSLMGGQGHEQYFGPGTRLTVT.

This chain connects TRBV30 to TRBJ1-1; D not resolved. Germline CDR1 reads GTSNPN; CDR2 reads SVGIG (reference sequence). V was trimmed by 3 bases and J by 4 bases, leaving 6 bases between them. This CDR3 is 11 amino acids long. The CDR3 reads CAWSRGTEAFF. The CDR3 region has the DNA TGTGCCTGGAGCCGGGGCACTGAAGCTTTCTTT.

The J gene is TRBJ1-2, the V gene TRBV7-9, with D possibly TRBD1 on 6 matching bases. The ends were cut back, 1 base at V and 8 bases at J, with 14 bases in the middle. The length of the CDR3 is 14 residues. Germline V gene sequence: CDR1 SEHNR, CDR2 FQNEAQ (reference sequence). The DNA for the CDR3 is TGTGCCAGCAGCTTAGACCAGGGGCCGCGGGGCTACACCTTC. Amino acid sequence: CASSLDQGPRGYTF.

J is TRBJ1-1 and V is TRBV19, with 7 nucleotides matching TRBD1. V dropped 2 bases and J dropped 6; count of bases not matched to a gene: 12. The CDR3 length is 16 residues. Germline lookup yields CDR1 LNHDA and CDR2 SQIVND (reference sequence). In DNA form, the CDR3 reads TGTGCCAGTAGTATATCGTCCGACAGGGCCCGGGCTGAAGCTTTCTTT. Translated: CASSISSDRARAEAFF.

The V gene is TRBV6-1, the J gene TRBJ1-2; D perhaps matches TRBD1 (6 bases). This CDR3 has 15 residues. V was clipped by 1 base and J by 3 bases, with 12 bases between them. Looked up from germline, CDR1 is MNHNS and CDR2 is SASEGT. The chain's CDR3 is CASSEGTATYYGYTF. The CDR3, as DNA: TGTGCCAGCAGTGAAGGGACAGCGACCTACTATGGCTACACCTTC.

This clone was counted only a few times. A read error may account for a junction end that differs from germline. The CDR3 here is CASSVGPSSDRQYF. As DNA, the CDR3 is TGTGCCAGCAGCGTAGGCCCCTCAAGCGATAGGCAGTATTTT. The chain joins TRBV9 to TRBJ2-3, with D uncertain. The length of the CDR3 is 14 residues. CDR1 and CDR2 (germline): SGDLS, YYNGEE.

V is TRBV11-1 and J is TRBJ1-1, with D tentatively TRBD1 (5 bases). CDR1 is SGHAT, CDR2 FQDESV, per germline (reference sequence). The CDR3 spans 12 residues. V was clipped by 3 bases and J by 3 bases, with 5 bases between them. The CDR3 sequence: CASSFRDTEAFF. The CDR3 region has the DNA TGTGCCAGCAGCTTCAGGGACACTGAAGCTTTCTTT.